A single sample gave rise to the 27 T cell receptor beta chains below, sequenced in a study. A single record per CDR3 protein comes from TCRdb applying MiXCR to the 5' RACE reads. The profile covers roughly 5,300 distinct CDR3 sequences, with around 33% appearing a single time and about 50% taken by the ten largest. The source material was memory CD4+ T cells sorted from blood. Subset of the sample: memory CD4+ T cells, CD4+CD45RO+CD25-. These receptors were collected from a female donor with breast cancer.

This chain uses TRBV20-1 with TRBJ1-1, with D unresolved. The germline gives CDR1 DFQATT, CDR2 SNEGSKA (reference sequence). The CDR3 consists of 12 residues. V lost 3 bases, J lost 1 base, and 6 bases lay in between. CDR3 protein: CSASTGNTEAFF. The CDR3 nucleotides are TGCAGTGCTAGCACGGGGAACACTGAAGCTTTCTTT.

Judged by abundance, this clonotype is medium-sized (0.01 to 0.1%). This sequence joins TRBV5-1 and TRBJ2-3; D remains ambiguous. The germline gives CDR1 SGHRS, CDR2 YFSETQ. Trimming removed 1 base at V and 2 bases at J, with 11 bases between. The CDR3 totals 15 residues. DNA for the CDR3: TGCGCCAGCAGCTTGTCCGGCCCCGCCACAGATACGCAGTATTTT. This gives the protein CASSLSGPATDTQYF.

The chain combines TRBV9 with TRBJ1-2, with a weak D call TRBD1 (6 bases). CDR3 length: 15 residues. CDR1 SGDLS and CDR2 YYNGEE come from the germline V gene. Trimming removed 2 bases from V and 8 bases from J, with 19 bases in between. CDR3 sequence (DNA): TGTGCCAGCAGCGTTCCTGGGTCGGGGGGCCGAGGCTACACCTTC. Amino acids: CASSVPGSGGRGYTF.

This chain links TRBV6-1 with TRBJ1-2, with 7 bases matching TRBD1. After removal of 7 bases from V and 5 bases from J, the junction contained 4 bases not matched to a gene. CDR1 is MNHNS, CDR2 SASEGT, per germline. The CDR3 covers 12 residues. Written as DNA, the CDR3 is TGTGCCAGCAACCCAGGGGGATATGGCTACACCTTC. Protein product: CASNPGGYGYTF.

A remark on this clonotype: This may come from a read error, since a much larger clone is one base off. J is TRBJ2-4 and V is TRBV14; 8 bases map to TRBD2. Trimming at V came to 0 bases and at J to 4 bases, leaving 11 bases not matched to a gene. The germline gives CDR1 SGHDN, CDR2 FVKESK. The CDR3 extends over 18 amino acids. CDR3: CASSQEGLVATKKNIQYF. CDR3 sequence (DNA): TGTGCCAGCAGCCAAGAGGGACTAGTAGCGACCAAGAAAAACATTCAGTACTTC.

This clonotype is judged medium-sized. V usage is TRBV6-4 and J usage is TRBJ1-3, with D perhaps TRBD1 (5 bases). Trimming shortened V by 6 bases and J by 0 bases, and 12 bases separated the two germline ends. The CDR3 is 15 amino acids. Germline loops: CDR1 MRHNA, CDR2 SNTAGT. Here the CDR3 DNA reads TGTGCCAGCAGGAACAACAGGAGCTCTGGAAACACCATATATTTT. Protein product: CASRNNRSSGNTIYF.

The genes are TRBV7-9 and TRBJ2-3; D is possibly TRBD2 (6 bases). This CDR3 region has 13 residues. V shed 5 bases and J shed 13 bases, with 19 bases lying between them. From germline, CDR1 is SEHNR and CDR2 FQNEAQ (reference sequence). The CDR3 sequence is CASSVTTGGKEYF. CDR3 DNA: TGTGCCAGCAGCGTCACGACTGGCGGGAAGGAGTATTTT.

This clonotype is medium-sized (0.01 to 0.1%) within its sample. This rearrangement joins TRBV28 to TRBJ2-5, with D uncertain. Trimming removed 6 bases at V and 5 bases at J, with 7 bases between. Germline V gene lookup returns CDR1 MDHEN and CDR2 SYDVKM. The CDR3 loop spans 11 amino acids. The DNA of the CDR3 is TGTGCCAGCAGCGCAAGGGAGACCCAGTACTTC. As protein: CASSARETQYF.

The chain has TRBV12-3 or TRBV12-4 and TRBJ1-1; D is uncertain. CDR3 length: 11 residues. Trimming took 1 base from V and 6 from J, leaving 3 bases between them. CDR3 amino acids: CASSLGAEAFF. CDR3 nucleotide sequence: TGTGCCAGCAGTTTAGGGGCTGAAGCTTTCTTT.

This clonotype was counted ten times or more. The rearrangement links TRBV29-1 to TRBJ1-5; D is undetermined. CDR3 length: 13 residues. With 5 bases removed from V and 0 bases from J, the gap between germline ends came to 8 bases. Germline CDR1 SQVTM, CDR2 ANQGSEA. CDR3 DNA: TGCAGCGTTCCGGACCATAGCAATCAGCCCCAGCATTTT. Translated, it gives CSVPDHSNQPQHF.

The chain employs TRBV12-2 and TRBJ2-7; the table's D gene call, TRBD1, was not cross checked with the DNA. TRBV12-2 is a known pseudogene. The CDR3 has 15 residues. As DNA, the CDR3 is TGTGCAAGTCGCTCCAGGACAGGGATTTCCTACGAGCAGTACTTC. It translates to CASRSRTGISYEQYF.

With respect to this clonotype: At one end, the junction sequence differs from germline, possibly due to a read error. The V and J genes are TRBV25-1 and TRBJ2-3; D remains ambiguous. The CDR3 is 14 amino acids. Per germline, CDR1 MGHDK and CDR2 SYGVNS. The DNA of the CDR3 is TGTGCCAGCAGTGAATACCCTAAAACAGATATGCAGTATTTT. This translates into CASSEYPKTDMQYF.

The gene calls are TRBV7-2 and TRBJ1-2; possible D gene TRBD1, 5 bases. Germline-derived CDR1 and CDR2 are SGHTA and FQGNSA. V dropped 5 bases and J dropped 7 bases, with 11 bases sitting between them. This CDR3 has 12 residues. The CDR3 loop reads CASSPRTGGYTF. The DNA for the CDR3 is TGTGCCAGCAGCCCACGTACAGGTGGCTACACCTTC.

This clonotype was seen at least ten times. The chain is built from TRBV5-1 and TRBJ1-1; 9 bases match TRBD1. In germline, CDR1 is SGHRS, CDR2 YFSETQ. This CDR3 region has 14 residues. After removal of 2 bases from V and 5 bases from J, the junction contained 4 bases not matched to a gene. DNA of the CDR3: TGCGCCAGCAGCTTCCAGGGACAGGGAACTGAAGCTTTCTTT. Amino acids: CASSFQGQGTEAFF.

The V and J genes are TRBV11-2 and TRBJ2-1, with D perhaps assigned TRBD1 or TRBD2 (5 bases each). Trimming removed 7 bases from V and 2 bases from J, with 12 bases in between. Per germline, CDR1 SGHAT and CDR2 FQNNGV. This CDR3 region has 14 residues. CDR3 DNA: TGTGCCAGCACCCCTACGGGACCCTACAATGAGCAGTTCTTC. This encodes CASTPTGPYNEQFF.

This clonotype has at least ten counts. A much larger clone sits a single nucleotide away, making a read error possible. V is TRBV9 and J is TRBJ2-3; TRBD2 matches at 10 bases. The CDR3 is made up of 17 amino acids. J lost 2 bases, V lost 4 bases, and 10 bases had no gene match. The germline gives CDR1 SGDLS, CDR2 YYNGEE. The CDR3 nucleotides are TGTGCCAGCAGCTCCTGGACTAGCGGAACCATCACAGATACGCAGTATTTT. Translation: CASSSWTSGTITDTQYF.

In this sample, this clonotype turned up many times. This sequence joins TRBV3-1 and TRBJ1-2; no clear D gene. Looked up from germline, CDR1 is LGHDT and CDR2 is YNNKEL (reference sequence). The CDR3 runs 16 residues. Between the trimmed V and J ends, which lost 1 base and 8 bases, there was a span of 20 bases. In DNA form, the CDR3 reads TGTGCCAGCAGCCAAGGGTTCGGTAGGGCCCGCGGGGGCTACACCTTC. Amino acid sequence: CASSQGFGRARGGYTF.

This clonotype appeared many times. The chain uses TRBV29-1 and TRBJ1-2; maybe TRBD1 (5 bases). Per germline, CDR1 SQVTM and CDR2 ANQGSEA. The CDR3 length is 14 residues. The V end was cut by 1 base, the J end by 1 base, with 10 bases between. CDR3 residues: CSVEGEGRNYGYTF. As DNA, the CDR3 is TGCAGCGTTGAAGGGGAGGGACGTAACTATGGCTACACCTTC.

This clonotype was observed many times. J is TRBJ2-4 and V is TRBV5-5; 9 nucleotides agree with TRBD1. V shed 2 bases and J 1 base; nucleotides not matched to a gene: 13. This CDR3 comprises 19 residues. The germline gives CDR1 SGHKS, CDR2 YYEKEE (reference sequence). CDR3 sequence (DNA): TGTGCCAGCAGCTTTTGGGGACAGGGAGGGGGCGCGGCCAAAAACATTCAGTACTTC. This translates into CASSFWGQGGGAAKNIQYF.

This clonotype is labeled medium-sized. V is TRBV12-3 or TRBV12-4 and J is TRBJ2-5, with D hard to call. This CDR3 comprises 11 residues. Trimming pared 0 bases from V and 4 bases from J, leaving 0 bases between. CDR3: CASSLAETQYF. The DNA for the CDR3 is TGTGCCAGCAGTTTAGCAGAGACCCAGTACTTC.

This clonotype is judged medium-sized (0.01 to 0.1%). The chain combines TRBV4-1 with TRBJ1-2; D is unclear. Trimming pared 9 bases from V and 9 bases from J, leaving 20 bases between. The CDR3 has 13 amino acids. Looked up from germline, CDR1 is MGHRA and CDR2 is YSYEKL. CDR3 bases: TGCGCCAGTGCCGAAAGGGATAGGATGAGCTACACCTTC. Translated: CASAERDRMSYTF.

The chain links TRBV4-1 to TRBJ2-5; TRBD1 matches 10 bases. Unmatched junction bases numbered 8, after V lost 4 bases and J lost 6 bases. Germline-derived CDR1 and CDR2 are MGHRA and YSYEKL. The CDR3 consists of 15 residues. Here the CDR3 DNA reads TGCGCCAGCAGCCGGGAGGGACAGGGGAGAAAGACCCAGTACTTC. Amino acid sequence: CASSREGQGRKTQYF.

The genes are TRBV2 and TRBJ2-3; D might be TRBD1 (7 bases). V gave up 5 bases and J gave up 5 bases, with 11 bases separating them. The CDR3 extends over 13 amino acids. Germline loops: CDR1 SNHLY, CDR2 FYNNEI. CDR3 nucleotide sequence: TGTGCCAGCAGTAGACAGGGAGGAGATACGCAGTATTTT. Protein: CASSRQGGDTQYF. The variable domain in full, with the rest retrieved from reference TRBV2 and TRBJ2-3, is EPEVTQTPSHQVTQMGQEVILRCVPISNHLYFYWYRQILGQKVEFLVSFYNNEISEKSEIFDDQFSVERPDGSNFTLKIRSTKLEDSAMYFCASSRQGGDTQYFGPGTRLTVL.

The genes are TRBV5-1 and TRBJ1-1, with D tentatively TRBD1 (6 bases). Trimming took off 6 bases at V and 8 bases at J, with 11 bases between the two ends. The length of the CDR3 is 11 residues. Germline assignment: CDR1 SGHRS and CDR2 YFSETQ. The CDR3 loop reads CASKIDREAFF. In DNA, the CDR3 is TGCGCCAGCAAGATCGACAGGGAAGCTTTCTTT.

In this sample, this clonotype turned up a few times. The V and J genes are TRBV30 and TRBJ1-1, with D uncertain. Trimming shortened V by 0 bases and J by 10 bases, and 15 bases separated the two germline ends. The CDR3 runs to 13 residues. Germline loops: CDR1 GTSNPN, CDR2 SVGIG (reference sequence). The DNA for the CDR3 is TGTGCCTGGAGTGTCCCCTTAGGATACGGAGCTTTCTTT. Protein product: CAWSVPLGYGAFF. The full variable domain, completed using reference TRBV30 and TRBJ1-1, is SQTIHQWPATLVQPVGSPLSLECTVEGTSNPNLYWYRQAAGRGLQLLFYSVGIGQISSEVPQNLSASRPQDRQFILSSKKLLLSDSGFYLCAWSVPLGYGAFFGQGTRLTVV.

By proportion, this clonotype is medium-sized. V usage is TRBV6-5 and J usage is TRBJ2-1, with TRBD1 matching 8 bases. Germline-derived CDR1 and CDR2 are MNHEY and SVGAGI. After removal of 9 bases from V and 7 bases from J, the junction contained 14 bases not matched to a gene. This CDR3 is built from 15 residues. This CDR3 is CASYSETGVVNEQFF. The CDR3 DNA reads TGTGCCAGTTACTCCGAGACAGGGGTAGTGAATGAGCAGTTCTTC.

Comment on this clonotype: One end of the junction varies from germline; a read error may be responsible. V is TRBV6-5 and J is TRBJ2-1; 9 nucleotides line up with TRBD2. The germline gives CDR1 MNHEY, CDR2 SVGAGI. The CDR3 covers 16 residues. The CDR3 region is CASSPRGGRAYSEQFF. The CDR3 nucleotides read TGTGCCAGCAGTCCCCGTGGCGGGAGGGCCTACAGTGAGCAGTTCTTC.